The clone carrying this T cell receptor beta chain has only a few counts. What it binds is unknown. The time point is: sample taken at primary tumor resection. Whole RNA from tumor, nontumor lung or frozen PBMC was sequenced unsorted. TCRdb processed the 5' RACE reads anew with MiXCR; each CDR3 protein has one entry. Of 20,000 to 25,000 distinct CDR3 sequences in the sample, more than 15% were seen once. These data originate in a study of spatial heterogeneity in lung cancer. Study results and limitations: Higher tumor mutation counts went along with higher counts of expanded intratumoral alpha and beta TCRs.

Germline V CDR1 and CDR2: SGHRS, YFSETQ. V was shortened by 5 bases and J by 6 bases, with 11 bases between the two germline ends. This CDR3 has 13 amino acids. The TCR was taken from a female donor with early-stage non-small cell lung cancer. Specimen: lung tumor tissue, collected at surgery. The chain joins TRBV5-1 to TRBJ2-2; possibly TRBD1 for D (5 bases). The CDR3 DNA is TGCGCCAGCAGTTCAGGGTCTTCCGGGGAGCTGTTTTTT. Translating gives CASSSGSSGELFF. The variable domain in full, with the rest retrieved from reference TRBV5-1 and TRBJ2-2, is KAGVTQTPRYLIKTRGQQVTLSCSPISGHRSVSWYQQTPGQGLQFLFEYFSETQRNKGNFPGRFSGRQFSNSRSEMNVSTLELGDSALYLCASSSGSSGELFFGEGSRLTVL.